These 21 T cell receptor beta chains originate from one sample sequenced in a study of early T cells in non-severe SARS-CoV-2 infection. MiXCR was run by TCRdb on the 5' RACE reads, yielding one entry per CDR3 protein. The table records roughly 63,000 distinct CDR3 sequences, around 12% of them present only once. Sequencing was carried out using whole blood. These receptors came from an adult who was a healthcare worker with PCR-confirmed SARS-CoV-2 infection or an uninfected control (not recorded which).

This clonotype came up a few times. The CDR3 sequence: CASSQESGLQPQHF. CDR3 nucleotides: TGCGCCAGCAGCCAAGAATCCGGGCTTCAGCCCCAGCATTTT. The chain employs TRBV4-1 and TRBJ1-5; D remains unclear. Trimming took 0 bases from V and 6 from J, leaving 9 bases between them. CDR3 length: 14 residues. Looked up from germline, CDR1 is MGHRA and CDR2 is YSYEKL.

The chain carries TRBV7-9 and TRBJ2-7; TRBD1 or TRBD2 may be the D gene (5 bases each). The germline gives CDR1 SEHNR, CDR2 FQNEAQ (reference sequence). The CDR3 totals 14 residues. V dropped 2 bases and J dropped 2 bases, with 10 bases sitting between them. CDR3 sequence reads: CASSLRGETYEQYF. The DNA for the CDR3 is TGTGCCAGCAGCTTAAGGGGAGAGACCTACGAGCAGTACTTC.

This clonotype is a singleton in its sample. The chain has TRBV10-1 and TRBJ2-2; D is ambiguous. V shed 2 bases and J shed 4 bases, with 11 bases lying between them. CDR3 length: 15 amino acids. CDR1 and CDR2 (germline): WNHNN, SYGVQD (reference sequence). The CDR3 DNA reads TGCGCCAGCAGTGAGCTGACCCTCGGCACCGGGGAGCTGTTTTTT. This sequence encodes CASSELTLGTGELFF.

This clonotype was seen ten or more times. J is TRBJ1-1 and V is TRBV6-4, with D uncertain. The CDR3 covers 13 residues. CDR1 is MRHNA, CDR2 SNTAGT, per germline. The germline V and J ends were trimmed by 6 bases and 0 bases, with 8 bases remaining between them. The CDR3 DNA reads TGTGCCAGCAGCGCCGAAATGAACACTGAAGCTTTCTTT. Protein sequence: CASSAEMNTEAFF.

The sample holds many counts of this clonotype. This chain uses TRBV7-3 with TRBJ1-2; D uncertain. Germline V gene data show CDR1 as SGHTA and CDR2 as FQGTGA. The V end was cut by 2 bases, the J end by 8 bases, with 12 bases between. The CDR3 totals 13 residues. The CDR3 sequence is CASSLDPAGGYTF. CDR3 nucleotide sequence: TGTGCCAGCAGCTTAGATCCAGCCGGCGGCTACACCTTC.

This clonotype appeared many times. V usage is TRBV11-2 and J usage is TRBJ2-1; TRBD2 matches 8 bases. With 2 bases clipped from V and 4 bases from J, the junction kept 4 bases outside the gene matches. CDR3 length: 15 residues. Germline loops: CDR1 SGHAT, CDR2 FQNNGV. The DNA for the CDR3 is TGTGCCAGCAGCTTAAGCGGGGGCGATTACAATGAGCAGTTCTTC. Its translation is CASSLSGGDYNEQFF.

This clonotype was seen a handful of times. The gene calls are TRBV6-1 and TRBJ2-3; 7 bases align to TRBD2. The V gene end was trimmed by 7 bases and the J gene end by 5 bases; junction bases not matched to a gene: 12. Germline V gene data show CDR1 as MNHNS and CDR2 as SASEGT. This CDR3 is built from 15 residues. The CDR3 nucleotides are TGTGCCAGCACCGGCCTGGGCGGGGGTAGAGATACGCAGTATTTT. Translation gives CASTGLGGGRDTQYF.

This clonotype is judged medium-sized (0.01 to 0.1%). This chain uses TRBV7-3 with TRBJ1-3; 9 positions match TRBD1. The V and J ends lost 4 bases and 0 bases, in that order; junction bases with no gene match: 13. The germline V gene has CDR1 SGHTA and CDR2 FQGTGA. The CDR3 loop spans 19 amino acids. Here the CDR3 reads CASSSTPGQGPLSGNTIYF. Written as DNA, the CDR3 is TGTGCCAGCAGCTCGACTCCGGGACAGGGTCCGCTCTCTGGAAACACCATATATTTT.

Only a few counts were recorded for this clonotype. The chain links TRBV6-1 to TRBJ2-7; a weak D match, TRBD2 (5 bases). Trimming cost V 0 bases and J 3 bases, with 6 bases left between them. The CDR3 length is 13 residues. From germline, CDR1 is MNHNS and CDR2 SASEGT. The CDR3 nucleotides are TGTGCCAGCAGTGAAGCAGGGAGCTACGAGCAGTACTTC. This encodes CASSEAGSYEQYF.

The rearrangement uses TRBV28 and TRBJ2-7; 10 nucleotides line up with TRBD1. After removal of 4 bases from V and 3 bases from J, the junction contained 3 bases not matched to a gene. Germline V gene data show CDR1 as MDHEN and CDR2 as SYDVKM. The CDR3 length is 14 residues. This chain's CDR3 is CASSYRTGGYEQYF. The CDR3 nucleotides read TGTGCCAGCAGTTATCGGACAGGGGGCTACGAGCAGTACTTC.

The V gene is TRBV5-1, the J gene TRBJ2-1; 8 bases match TRBD1. The CDR3 is 15 amino acids. Per germline, CDR1 SGHRS and CDR2 YFSETQ. Trimming removed 3 bases from V and 1 base from J; junction bases left unmatched: 3. CDR3 sequence (DNA): TGCGCCAGCAGCTATACAGGGGGGTCCTACAATGAGCAGTTCTTC. Amino acids: CASSYTGGSYNEQFF.

This chain connects TRBV7-2 to TRBJ1-1, with a tentative D call TRBD1 (5 bases). Per germline, CDR1 SGHTA and CDR2 FQGNSA. This CDR3 region has 14 residues. Trimming removed 0 bases from V and 8 bases from J, with 13 bases in between. CDR3 sequence reads: CASSLATDGREAFF. CDR3 nucleotide sequence: TGTGCCAGCAGCTTAGCGACAGACGGCAGGGAAGCTTTCTTT.

The sample holds many counts of this clonotype. The chain joins TRBV18 to TRBJ2-1; 9 bases fit TRBD1. V was clipped by 3 bases and J by 4 bases; unmatched bases: 7. Germline assignment: CDR1 KGHSH and CDR2 LQKENI. CDR3 length: 16 residues. CDR3 sequence reads: CASSPLQGAKYNEQFF. For the CDR3, the DNA is TGTGCCAGCTCACCGCTACAGGGGGCAAAATACAATGAGCAGTTCTTC. The variable domain in full, completed from reference TRBV18 and TRBJ2-1, reads NAGVMQNPRHLVRRRGQEARLRCSPMKGHSHVYWYRQLPEEGLKFMVYLQKENIIDESGMPKERFSAEFPKEGPSILRIQQVVRGDSAAYFCASSPLQGAKYNEQFFGPGTRLTVL.

This clonotype was counted only a few times. CDR3 nucleotide sequence: TGTGCCACCAGTGAGTCTAGCGGGCTACACCTTTCCCAAGAGACCCAGTACTTC. This sequence encodes CATSESSGLHLSQETQYF. The chain employs TRBV24-1 and TRBJ2-5; TRBD2 matches 8 bases. The CDR3 is 18 amino acids. Germline loops: CDR1 KGHDR, CDR2 SFDVKD. V lost 4 bases to trimming and J lost 1 base; unmatched junction nucleotides: 13.

This rearrangement joins TRBV2 to TRBJ1-5; possible D gene TRBD1, 5 bases. This CDR3 comprises 13 residues. V was shortened by 8 bases and J by 4 bases, with 12 bases between the two germline ends. The germline gives CDR1 SNHLY, CDR2 FYNNEI. DNA for the CDR3: TGTGCCAGCCACAGAGACAGAAATCAGCCCCAGCATTTT. This encodes CASHRDRNQPQHF.

Ten or more counts support this clonotype. This sequence joins TRBV7-9 and TRBJ2-7, with 9 nucleotides matching TRBD2. V shed 5 bases, J shed 1 base, and the junction held 6 bases outside the gene matches. This CDR3 region has 15 residues. The V gene's germline CDR1 is SEHNR and CDR2 FQNEAQ (reference sequence). CDR3 DNA: TGTGCCAGCAGCCCACTAGCGGGTTTTTCCTACGAGCAGTACTTC. As protein: CASSPLAGFSYEQYF.

V and J are TRBV15 and TRBJ1-1; D is unresolved. The CDR3 has 14 residues. In germline, CDR1 is LNHNV, CDR2 YYDKDF (reference sequence). Trimming stripped 3 bases from V and 4 bases from J, with 12 bases between. This CDR3 is CATSSQGGSTEAFF. CDR3 sequence (DNA): TGTGCCACCAGCAGTCAAGGCGGGAGCACTGAAGCTTTCTTT.

This clonotype was observed many times. J is TRBJ2-1 and V is TRBV28; the match to TRBD2 covers 14 bases. With 2 bases clipped from V and 9 bases from J, the junction kept 9 bases outside the gene matches. Per the germline V gene, CDR1 is MDHEN and CDR2 is SYDVKM. CDR3 length equals 17 residues. CDR3 nucleotides: TGTGCCAGCAGTTTAGCGGAGACTAGCGGGAGGGAGGGTGAGCAGTTCTTC. It encodes CASSLAETSGREGEQFF.

This clonotype was picked up a small number of times. V gene TRBV29-1 combines with J gene TRBJ2-7; 9 positions agree with TRBD1. The CDR3 length is 13 residues. Germline V gene lookup returns CDR1 SQVTM and CDR2 ANQGSEA. The trim removed 6 bases at V and 3 bases at J, leaving 6 bases unmatched. Here the CDR3 DNA reads TGCAGCGTCAGGACAGGGGCAGACTACGAGCAGTACTTC. Protein: CSVRTGADYEQYF.

This chain connects TRBV11-2 to TRBJ1-1; D possibly corresponds to TRBD1 (5 bases). The V gene lost 0 bases and the J gene lost 5 bases, with 13 bases spanning the gap. The germline V gene has CDR1 SGHAT and CDR2 FQNNGV. The CDR3 runs 15 residues. The CDR3 spells CASSLDGGHGTEAFF. CDR3 nucleotide sequence: TGTGCCAGCAGCTTAGACGGGGGTCATGGGACTGAAGCTTTCTTT.

The chain has TRBV5-1 and TRBJ2-2, with D perhaps matching TRBD2 (5 bases). Germline CDR1 and CDR2: SGHRS and YFSETQ. The CDR3 consists of 14 residues. V was shortened by 5 bases and J by 2 bases, with 10 bases between the two germline ends. The CDR3 DNA sequence: TGCGCCAGCAGAAACGGGGTAAACACCGGGGAGCTGTTTTTT. This codes for CASRNGVNTGELFF.